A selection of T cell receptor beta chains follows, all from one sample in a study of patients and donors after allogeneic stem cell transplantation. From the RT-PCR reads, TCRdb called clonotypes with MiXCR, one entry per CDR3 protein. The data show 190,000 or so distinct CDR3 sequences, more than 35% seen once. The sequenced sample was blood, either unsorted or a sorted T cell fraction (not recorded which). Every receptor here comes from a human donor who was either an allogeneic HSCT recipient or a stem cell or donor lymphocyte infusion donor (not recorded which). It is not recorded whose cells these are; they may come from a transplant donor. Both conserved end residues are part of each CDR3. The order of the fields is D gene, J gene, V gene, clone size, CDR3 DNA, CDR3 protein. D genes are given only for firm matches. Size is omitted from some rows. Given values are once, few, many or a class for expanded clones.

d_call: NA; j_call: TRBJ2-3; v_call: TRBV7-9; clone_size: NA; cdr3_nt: TGTGCCAGCAGATTCAAAGAGGCAGATACGCAGTATTTT; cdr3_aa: CASRFKEADTQYF
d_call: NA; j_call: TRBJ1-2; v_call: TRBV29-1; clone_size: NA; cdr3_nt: TGCAGCTCGGGGGACGTTAACTATGGCTACACCTTC; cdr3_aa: CSSGDVNYGYTF
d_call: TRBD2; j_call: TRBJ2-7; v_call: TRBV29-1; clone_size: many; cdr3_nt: TGCAGCGTTTCGGCGGGGGGTTCCTACGAGCAGTACTTC; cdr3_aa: CSVSAGGSYEQYF
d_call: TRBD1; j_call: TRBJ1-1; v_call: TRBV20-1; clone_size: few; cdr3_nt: TGCAGTGGAACAGGGGGCAGAAGAAGTGAAGCTTTCTTT; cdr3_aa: CSGTGGRRSEAFF
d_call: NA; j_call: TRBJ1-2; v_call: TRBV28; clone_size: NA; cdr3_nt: TGTGCCAGCAGCAATGCCGGGACGGGGGGAGGCTACACCTTC; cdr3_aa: CASSNAGTGGGYTF
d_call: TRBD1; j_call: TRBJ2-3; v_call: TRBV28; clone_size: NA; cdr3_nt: TGTGCCAGCAGTTTAGGCAGGGGGTGGGATACGCAGTATTTT; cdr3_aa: CASSLGRGWDTQYF
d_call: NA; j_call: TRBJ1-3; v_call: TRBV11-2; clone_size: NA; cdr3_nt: TGTGCCAGCAGACACGTCCTAAACACCATATATTTT; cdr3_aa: CASRHVLNTIYF
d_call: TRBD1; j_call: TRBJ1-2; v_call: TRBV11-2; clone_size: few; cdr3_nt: TGTGCCAGCAGCCCCAATAATGACAGGGGCGGCTACACCTTC; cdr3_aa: CASSPNNDRGGYTF
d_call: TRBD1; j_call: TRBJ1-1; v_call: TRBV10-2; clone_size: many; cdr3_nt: TGCGCCAGCAGGACAGGGACTGAAGCTTTCTTT; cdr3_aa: CASRTGTEAFF
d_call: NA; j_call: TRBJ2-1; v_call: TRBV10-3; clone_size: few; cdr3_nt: TGTGCCATCAGGACTATTGATAACAATGAGCAGTTCTTC; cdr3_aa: CAIRTIDNNEQFF
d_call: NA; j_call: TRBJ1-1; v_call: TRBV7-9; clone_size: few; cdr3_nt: TGTGCCAGCAGCAAGGACCTAGGGAACACTGAAGCTTTCTTT; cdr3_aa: CASSKDLGNTEAFF
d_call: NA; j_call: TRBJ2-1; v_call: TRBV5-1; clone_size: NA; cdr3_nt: TGCGCCAGCAGCCCCCGGGGGGCCCGGAATGAGCAGTTCTTC; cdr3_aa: CASSPRGARNEQFF
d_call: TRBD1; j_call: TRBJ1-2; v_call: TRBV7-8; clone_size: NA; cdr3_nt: TGTGCCAGCAGCATCCTACGACAGGGCCCTTATGGCTACACCTTC; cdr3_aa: CASSILRQGPYGYTF
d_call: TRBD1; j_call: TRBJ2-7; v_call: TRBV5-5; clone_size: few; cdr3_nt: TGTGCCAGCAGCTTGGTAAGCCGGGACAGCTACGAGCAGTACTTC; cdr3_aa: CASSLVSRDSYEQYF
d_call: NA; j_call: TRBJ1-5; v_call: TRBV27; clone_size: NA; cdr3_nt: TGTGCCAGCAGTTTATCGGCCGAGCAGCCCCAGCATTTT; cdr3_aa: CASSLSAEQPQHF
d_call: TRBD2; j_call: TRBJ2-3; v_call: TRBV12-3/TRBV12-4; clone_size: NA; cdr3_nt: TGTGCCAGCAGTTTAGGACTAGCGGCGTCCAGTGATACGCAGTATTTT; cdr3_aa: CASSLGLAASSDTQYF
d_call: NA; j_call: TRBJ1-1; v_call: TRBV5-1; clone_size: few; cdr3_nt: TGCGCCAGCAGCCCAGCAGGACAAACGAACACTGAAGCTTTCTTT; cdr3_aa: CASSPAGQTNTEAFF
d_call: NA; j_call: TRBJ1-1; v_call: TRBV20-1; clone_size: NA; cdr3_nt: TGCAGTGCTCCTATGAACACTGAAGCTTTCTTT; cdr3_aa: CSAPMNTEAFF